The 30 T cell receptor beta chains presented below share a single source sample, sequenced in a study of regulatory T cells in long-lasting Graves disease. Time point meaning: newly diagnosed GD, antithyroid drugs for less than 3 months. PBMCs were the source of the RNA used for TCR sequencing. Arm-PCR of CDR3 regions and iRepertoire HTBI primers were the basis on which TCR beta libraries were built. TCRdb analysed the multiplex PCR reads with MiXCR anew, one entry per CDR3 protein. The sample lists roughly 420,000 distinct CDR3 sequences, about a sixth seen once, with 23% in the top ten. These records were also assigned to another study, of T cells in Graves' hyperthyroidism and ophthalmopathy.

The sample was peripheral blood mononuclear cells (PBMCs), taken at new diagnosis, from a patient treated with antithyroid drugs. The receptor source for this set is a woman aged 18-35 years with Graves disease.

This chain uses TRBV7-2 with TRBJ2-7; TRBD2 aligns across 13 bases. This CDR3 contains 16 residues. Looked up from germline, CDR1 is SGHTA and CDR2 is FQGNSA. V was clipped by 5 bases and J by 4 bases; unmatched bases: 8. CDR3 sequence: CASSDPGLAGLYEQYF. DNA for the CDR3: TGTGCCAGCAGCGACCCGGGACTAGCGGGACTTTACGAGCAGTACTTC.

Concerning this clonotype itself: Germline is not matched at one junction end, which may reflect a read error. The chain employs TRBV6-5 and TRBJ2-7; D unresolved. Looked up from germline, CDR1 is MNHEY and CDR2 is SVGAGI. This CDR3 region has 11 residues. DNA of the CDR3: TGTGCCAGCAGTTACTCGATGGATACAGACTTC. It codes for CASSYSMDTDF.

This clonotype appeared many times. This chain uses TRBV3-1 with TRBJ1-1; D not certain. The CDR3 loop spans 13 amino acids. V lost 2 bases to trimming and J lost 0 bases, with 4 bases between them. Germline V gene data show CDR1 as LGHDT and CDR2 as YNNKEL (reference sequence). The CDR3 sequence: CASSQLLNTEAFF. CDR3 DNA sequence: TGTGCCAGCAGCCAATTGCTGAACACTGAAGCTTTCTTT.

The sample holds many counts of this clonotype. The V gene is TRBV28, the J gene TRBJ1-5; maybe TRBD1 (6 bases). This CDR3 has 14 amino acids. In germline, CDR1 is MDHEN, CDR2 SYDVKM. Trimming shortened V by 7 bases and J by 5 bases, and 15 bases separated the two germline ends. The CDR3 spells CASTTGLLYQPQHF. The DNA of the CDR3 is TGTGCCAGCACCACAGGGTTGTTATATCAGCCCCAGCATTTT.

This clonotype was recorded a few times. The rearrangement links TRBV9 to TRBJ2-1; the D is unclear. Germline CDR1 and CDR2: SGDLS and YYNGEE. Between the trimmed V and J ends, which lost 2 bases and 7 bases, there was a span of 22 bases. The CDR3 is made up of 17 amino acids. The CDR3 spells CASSVQTQPGPTNEQFF. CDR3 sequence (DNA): TGTGCCAGCAGCGTTCAGACCCAACCAGGACCGACGAATGAGCAGTTCTTC.

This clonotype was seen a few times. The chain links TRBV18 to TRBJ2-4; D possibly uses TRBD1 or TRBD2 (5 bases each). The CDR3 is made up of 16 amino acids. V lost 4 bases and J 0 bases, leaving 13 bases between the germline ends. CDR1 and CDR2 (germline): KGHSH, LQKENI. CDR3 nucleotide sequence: TGTGCCAGCTCACGACGAGAGGGACCAGCCAAAAACATTCAGTACTTC. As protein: CASSRREGPAKNIQYF.

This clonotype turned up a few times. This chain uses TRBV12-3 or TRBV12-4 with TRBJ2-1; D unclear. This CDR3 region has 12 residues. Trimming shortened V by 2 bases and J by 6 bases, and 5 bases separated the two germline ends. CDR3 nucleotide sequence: TGTGCCAGCAGTTTATCGTTCAATGAGCAGTTCTTC. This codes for CASSLSFNEQFF.

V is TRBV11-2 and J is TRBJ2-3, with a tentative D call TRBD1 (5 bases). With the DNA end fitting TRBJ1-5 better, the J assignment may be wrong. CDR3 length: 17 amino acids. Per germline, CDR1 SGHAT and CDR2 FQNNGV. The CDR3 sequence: CASSPGTSGRGTDTQHF. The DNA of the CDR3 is TGTGCCAGCAGCCCCGGGACTAGCGGGAGAGGAACAGATACGCAGCATTTT.

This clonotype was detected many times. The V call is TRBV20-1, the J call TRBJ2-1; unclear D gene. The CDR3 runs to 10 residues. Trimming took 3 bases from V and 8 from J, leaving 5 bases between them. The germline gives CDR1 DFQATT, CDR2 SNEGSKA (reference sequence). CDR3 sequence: CSASVYEQFF. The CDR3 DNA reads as TGCAGTGCTAGCGTCTATGAGCAGTTCTTC.

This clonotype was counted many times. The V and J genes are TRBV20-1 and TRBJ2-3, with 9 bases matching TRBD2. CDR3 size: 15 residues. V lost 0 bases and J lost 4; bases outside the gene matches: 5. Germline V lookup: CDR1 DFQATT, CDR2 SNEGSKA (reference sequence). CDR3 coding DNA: TGCAGTGCTAGAGATGCACTAGCGGGCGCAGATACGCAGTATTTT. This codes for CSARDALAGADTQYF.

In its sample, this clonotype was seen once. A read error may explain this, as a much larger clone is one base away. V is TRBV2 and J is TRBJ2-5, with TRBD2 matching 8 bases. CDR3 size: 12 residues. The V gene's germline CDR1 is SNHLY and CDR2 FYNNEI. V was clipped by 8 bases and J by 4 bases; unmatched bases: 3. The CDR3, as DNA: TGTGCCAGCGGACGGGGGGGAGAGACCCAGTACTTC. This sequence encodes CASGRGGETQYF. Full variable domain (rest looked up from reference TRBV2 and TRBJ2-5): EPEVTQTPSHQVTQMGQEVILRCVPISNHLYFYWYRQILGQKVEFLVSFYNNEISEKSEIFDDQFSVERPDGSNFTLKIRSTKLEDSAMYFCASGRGGETQYFGPGTRLLVL.

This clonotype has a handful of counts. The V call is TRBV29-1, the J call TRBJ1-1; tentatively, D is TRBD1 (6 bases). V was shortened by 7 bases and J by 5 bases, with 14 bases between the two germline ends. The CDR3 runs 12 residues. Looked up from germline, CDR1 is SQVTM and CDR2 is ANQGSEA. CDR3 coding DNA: TGCAGCGGCTTGGGGGGGCGAACTGAAGCTTTCTTT. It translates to CSGLGGRTEAFF.

Here the CDR3 reads CASRPGLDANTGELFF. The CDR3 DNA reads TGTGCCAGCAGACCGGGACTAGACGCGAACACCGGGGAGCTGTTTTTT. This chain links TRBV7-2 with TRBJ2-2; TRBD2 matches at 8 bases. With 6 bases clipped from V and 0 bases from J, the junction kept 6 bases outside the gene matches. Germline values: CDR1 SGHTA, CDR2 FQGNSA. This CDR3 has 16 amino acids.

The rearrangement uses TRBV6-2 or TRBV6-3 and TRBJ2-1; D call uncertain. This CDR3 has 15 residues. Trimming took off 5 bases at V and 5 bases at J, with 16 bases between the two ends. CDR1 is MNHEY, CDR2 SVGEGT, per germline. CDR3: CASSAGPVGHNEQFF. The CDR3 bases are TGTGCCAGCAGTGCTGGGCCGGTCGGACACAATGAGCAGTTCTTC.

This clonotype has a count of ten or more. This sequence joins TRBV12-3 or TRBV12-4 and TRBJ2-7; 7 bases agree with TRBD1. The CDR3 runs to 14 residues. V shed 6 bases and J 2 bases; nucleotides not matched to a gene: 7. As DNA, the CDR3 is TGTGCCAGCAGCCCGGAGCAGGGGGCCTACGAGCAGTACTTC. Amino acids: CASSPEQGAYEQYF.

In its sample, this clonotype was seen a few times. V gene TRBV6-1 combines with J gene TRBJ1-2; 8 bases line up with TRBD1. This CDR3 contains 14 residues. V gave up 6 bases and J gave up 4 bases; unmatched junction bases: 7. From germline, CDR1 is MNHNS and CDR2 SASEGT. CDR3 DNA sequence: TGTGCCAGCAGGGAACAGGGGGAACTCTATGGCTACACCTTC. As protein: CASREQGELYGYTF.

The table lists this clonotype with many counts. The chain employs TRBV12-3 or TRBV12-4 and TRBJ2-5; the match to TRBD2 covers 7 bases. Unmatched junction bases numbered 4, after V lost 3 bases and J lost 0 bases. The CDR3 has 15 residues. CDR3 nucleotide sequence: TGTGCCAGCAGTTTCGGGCTAGCGGACCAAGAGACCCAGTACTTC. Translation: CASSFGLADQETQYF.

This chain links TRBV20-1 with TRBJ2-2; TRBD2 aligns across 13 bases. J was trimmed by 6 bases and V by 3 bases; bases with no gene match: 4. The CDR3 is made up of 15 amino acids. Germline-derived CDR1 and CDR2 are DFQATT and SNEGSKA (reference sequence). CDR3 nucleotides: TGCAGTGCTAGGACTAGCGGGAGGAGGGCCGGGGAGCTGTTTTTT. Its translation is CSARTSGRRAGELFF.

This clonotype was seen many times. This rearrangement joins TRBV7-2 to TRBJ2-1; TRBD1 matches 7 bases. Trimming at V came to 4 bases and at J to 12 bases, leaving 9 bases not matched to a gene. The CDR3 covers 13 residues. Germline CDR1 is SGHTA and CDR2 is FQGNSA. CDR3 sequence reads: CASSSGTEPRQFF. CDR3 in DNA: TGTGCCAGCAGCTCTGGGACAGAGCCCAGGCAGTTCTTC.

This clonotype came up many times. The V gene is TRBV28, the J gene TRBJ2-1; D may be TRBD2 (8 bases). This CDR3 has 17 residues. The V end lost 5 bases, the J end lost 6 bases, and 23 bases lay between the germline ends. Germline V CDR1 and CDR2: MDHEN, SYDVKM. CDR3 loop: CASSDPGQLAGFNEQFF. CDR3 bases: TGTGCCAGCAGTGATCCGGGACAGTTAGCGGGATTCAATGAGCAGTTCTTC.

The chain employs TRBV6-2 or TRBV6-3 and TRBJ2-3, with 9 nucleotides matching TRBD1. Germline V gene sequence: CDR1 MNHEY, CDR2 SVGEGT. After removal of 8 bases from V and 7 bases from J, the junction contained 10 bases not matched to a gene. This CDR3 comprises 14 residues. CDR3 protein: CASYPGTGTYTQYF. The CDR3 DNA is TGTGCCAGCTATCCCGGGACAGGGACGTATACGCAGTATTTT.

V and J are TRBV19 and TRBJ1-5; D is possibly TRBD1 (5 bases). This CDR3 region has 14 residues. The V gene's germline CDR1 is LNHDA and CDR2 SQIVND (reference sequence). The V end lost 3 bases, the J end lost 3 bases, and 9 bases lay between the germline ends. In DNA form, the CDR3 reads TGTGCCAGTAGTATGGGGGGGAACAATCAGCCCCAGCATTTT. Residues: CASSMGGNNQPQHF.

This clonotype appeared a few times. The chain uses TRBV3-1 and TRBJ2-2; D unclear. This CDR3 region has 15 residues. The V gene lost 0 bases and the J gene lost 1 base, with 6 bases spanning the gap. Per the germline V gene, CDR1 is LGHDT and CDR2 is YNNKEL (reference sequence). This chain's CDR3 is CASSQDLKNTGELFF. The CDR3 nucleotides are TGTGCCAGCAGCCAAGATTTGAAGAACACCGGGGAGCTGTTTTTT.

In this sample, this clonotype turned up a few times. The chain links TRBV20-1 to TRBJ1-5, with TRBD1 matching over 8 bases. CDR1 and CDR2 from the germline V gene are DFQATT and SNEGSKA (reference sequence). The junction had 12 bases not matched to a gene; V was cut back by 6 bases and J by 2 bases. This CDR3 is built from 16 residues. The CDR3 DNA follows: TGCAGTGCCCAGAGGGTGGCAGGGGGCGGCAATCAGCCCCAGCATTTT. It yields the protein CSAQRVAGGGNQPQHF.

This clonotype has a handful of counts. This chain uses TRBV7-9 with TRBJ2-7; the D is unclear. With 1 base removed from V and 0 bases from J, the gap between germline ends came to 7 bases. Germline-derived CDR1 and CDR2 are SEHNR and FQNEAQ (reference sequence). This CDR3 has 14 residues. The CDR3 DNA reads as TGTGCCAGCAGCTTAGGTTTCTACTCCTACGAGCAGTACTTC. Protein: CASSLGFYSYEQYF.

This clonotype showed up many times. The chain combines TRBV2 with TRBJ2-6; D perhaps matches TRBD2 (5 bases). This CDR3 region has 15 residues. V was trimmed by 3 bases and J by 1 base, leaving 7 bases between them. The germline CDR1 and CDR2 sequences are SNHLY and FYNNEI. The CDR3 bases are TGTGCCAGCAGTGAGACGGGGTCTGGGGCCAACGTCCTGACTTTC. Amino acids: CASSETGSGANVLTF.

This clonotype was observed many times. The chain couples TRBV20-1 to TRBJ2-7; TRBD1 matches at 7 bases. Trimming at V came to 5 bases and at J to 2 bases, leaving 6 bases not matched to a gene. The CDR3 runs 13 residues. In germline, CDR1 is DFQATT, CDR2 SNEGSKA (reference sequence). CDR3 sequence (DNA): TGCAGTGCTGTACAGGGGATCACCTACGAGCAGTACTTC. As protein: CSAVQGITYEQYF.

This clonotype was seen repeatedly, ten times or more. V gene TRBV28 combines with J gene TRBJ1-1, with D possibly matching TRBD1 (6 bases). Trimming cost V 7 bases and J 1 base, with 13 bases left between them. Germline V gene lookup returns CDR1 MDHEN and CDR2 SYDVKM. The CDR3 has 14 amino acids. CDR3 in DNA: TGTGCCAGCAAATTCGCACAGGGGAACACTGAAGCTTTCTTT. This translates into CASKFAQGNTEAFF.

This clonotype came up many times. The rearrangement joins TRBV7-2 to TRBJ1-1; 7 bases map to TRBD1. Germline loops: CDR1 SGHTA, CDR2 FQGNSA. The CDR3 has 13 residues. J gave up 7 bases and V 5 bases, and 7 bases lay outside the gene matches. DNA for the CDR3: TGTGCCAGCAGCATTAACAGGGGCGGTGAAGCTTTCTTT. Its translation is CASSINRGGEAFF.

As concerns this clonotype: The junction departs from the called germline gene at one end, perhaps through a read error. CDR3 nucleotide sequence: TGTGTCAGTAGTGGGCCAAACACAGATACGCAGTATTTT. This translates into CVSSGPNTDTQYF. The rearrangement joins TRBV19 to TRBJ2-3; D remains ambiguous. The germline CDR1 and CDR2 sequences are LNHDA and SQIVND (reference sequence). CDR3 length: 13 residues.